This T cell receptor (beta chain) was observed in a study of cytomegalovirus exposure and HLA in healthy donors. PCR amplification relied on 60 Vbeta primers (plus 13 Jbeta primers). The assay was immunoSEQ multiplex PCR, and TCRdb's table has in-frame clones only and misses some. The sample includes 150,000 to 200,000 clones, approximately 80% of them seen just once. Trimming took 0 bases from V and 0 from J, leaving 12 bases between them. CDR1 is LGHNA and CDR2 is YSLEER in the germline V gene. The CDR3 covers 18 residues. This receptor was obtained from a woman aged 35 to 49 in good health and CMV-seronegative. The chain is built from TRBV4-3 and TRBJ2-6, with D perhaps matching TRBD1 (6 bases). The sequenced sample consisted of PBMCs. This CDR3 reads CASSQDPEGGSGANVLTF. Written as DNA, the CDR3 is TGCGCCAGCAGCCAAGATCCAGAAGGGGGCTCTGGGGCCAACGTCCTGACTTTC.